Reported below is one TCR beta chain. This sample was included in a study of blood T cell repertoires in COVID-19. Study at large: Acute and convalescent COVID-19 samples came from the United States, Italy and Spain. Nucleic acid was either cDNA or gDNA, and it came from T cells, B-cell-depleted T cells, or PBMCs.

Source study methods: Amplified reference gene primers provided the basis for estimating nucleated cell counts. The method was immunoSEQ multiplex PCR; TCRdb's version includes in-frame clones alone and lacks a portion of them. For V, J and clone size, that table is used; D and trimming come from the DNA. The sample lists approximately 170,000 clones; over 80% were seen once. This receptor was taken from a man in his 70s who had recovered from COVID-19. The sample comprised peripheral blood.

The CDR3 protein is CASSLLGQASEQYF. The CDR3 nucleotides are TGTGCCAGCAGCTTATTGGGGCAGGCATCCGAGCAGTACTTC. The chain is built from TRBV7-2 and TRBJ2-7; the D gene is possibly TRBD1 (5 bases). The CDR3 extends over 14 amino acids. Germline-derived CDR1 and CDR2 are SGHTA and FQGNSA. V was shortened by 2 bases and J by 6 bases, with 14 bases between the two germline ends.